The next 6 T cell receptor beta chains were all read from a single sample in a study of blood T cell repertoires in COVID-19. Repertoires were generated with immunoSEQ multiplex PCR, while TCRdb's copy carries only in-frame clones and drops some. The sample yields 300,000 to 350,000 clones, approximately 88% seen once. The sequenced sample was PBMCs or T cells enriched from blood (not recorded which). The source of these receptors is a young woman who had recovered from COVID-19.

V usage is TRBV27 and J usage is TRBJ2-1, with TRBD2 matching over 11 bases. The CDR3 runs 19 residues. Germline CDR1 and CDR2: MNHEY and SMNVEV (reference sequence). V lost 0 bases to trimming and J lost 2 bases; unmatched junction nucleotides: 9. CDR3 protein: CASSLSALAGGIPYNEQFF. DNA of the CDR3: TGTGCCAGCAGTTTATCTGCGCTAGCGGGAGGAATACCCTACAATGAGCAGTTCTTC.

The rearrangement links TRBV19 to TRBJ1-1; 8 bases fit TRBD1. The CDR3 covers 13 residues. Germline CDR1 LNHDA, CDR2 SQIVND (reference sequence). With V trimmed by 3 bases and J by 6 bases, 3 bases remained unmatched. CDR3 sequence reads: CASSIDRGSEAFF. DNA of the CDR3: TGTGCCAGTAGTATTGACAGGGGATCTGAAGCTTTCTTT.

V and J are TRBV7-2 and TRBJ1-2; 7 bases are shared with TRBD1. The CDR3 has 15 residues. From germline, CDR1 is SGHTA and CDR2 FQGNSA. V trimming: 0 bases; J trimming: 6 bases; junction bases outside the gene matches: 7. The DNA of the CDR3 is TGTGCCAGCAGCTTAGCGCCAGGGGGAAGGGATGGCTACACCTTC. This encodes CASSLAPGGRDGYTF. Combining the CDR3 with reference TRBV7-2 and TRBJ1-2 gives the whole variable domain GAGVSQSPSNKVTEKGKDVELRCDPISGHTALYWYRQSLGQGLEFLIYFQGNSAPDKSGLPSDRFSAERTGGSVSTLTIQRTQQEDSAVYLCASSLAPGGRDGYTFGSGTRLTVV.

V gene TRBV28 combines with J gene TRBJ1-3; 10 nucleotides agree with TRBD1. This CDR3 is 20 amino acids long. V was pared by 3 bases and J by 4 bases, with 18 bases of the junction left unmatched. Germline values: CDR1 MDHEN, CDR2 SYDVKM. CDR3 in DNA: TGTGCCAGCAGTTTGCATCGTAATATAAGACAGGGGGCTAAAGGAAACACCATATATTTT. This encodes CASSLHRNIRQGAKGNTIYF. Using reference TRBV28 and TRBJ1-3 for the parts outside the CDR3, the full variable domain is DVKVTQSSRYLVKRTGEKVFLECVQDMDHENMFWYRQDPGLGLRLIYFSYDVKMKEKGDIPEGYSVSREKKERFSLILESASTNQTSMYLCASSLHRNIRQGAKGNTIYFGEGSWLTVV.

The genes are TRBV7-9 and TRBJ2-5; 7 bases match TRBD2. V dropped 0 bases and J dropped 2; count of bases not matched to a gene: 6. Per the germline V gene, CDR1 is SEHNR and CDR2 is FQNEAQ (reference sequence). The CDR3 has 16 residues. CDR3 coding DNA: TGTGCCAGCAGCTTAGCGAGCGGGACGGGGCAAGAGACCCAGTACTTC. Amino acid sequence: CASSLASGTGQETQYF.

This chain joins TRBV27 and TRBJ2-3; unclear D gene. The germline V gene has CDR1 MNHEY and CDR2 SMNVEV (reference sequence). The CDR3 extends over 15 amino acids. Trimming cost V 7 bases and J 3 bases, with 17 bases left between them. The CDR3 sequence: CASNLVPGATDTQYF. The DNA for the CDR3 is TGTGCCAGCAACCTTGTCCCCGGTGCGACAGATACGCAGTATTTT.